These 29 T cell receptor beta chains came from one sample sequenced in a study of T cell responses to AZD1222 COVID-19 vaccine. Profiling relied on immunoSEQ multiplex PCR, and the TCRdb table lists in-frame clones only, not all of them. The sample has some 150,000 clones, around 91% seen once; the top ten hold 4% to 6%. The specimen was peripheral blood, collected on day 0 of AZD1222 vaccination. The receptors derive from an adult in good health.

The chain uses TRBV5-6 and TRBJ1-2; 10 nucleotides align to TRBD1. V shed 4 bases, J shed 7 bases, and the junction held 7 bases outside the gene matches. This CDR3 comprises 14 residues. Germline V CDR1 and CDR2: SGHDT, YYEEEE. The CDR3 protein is CASSGGQGFGGYTF. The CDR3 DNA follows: TGTGCCAGCAGCGGGGGACAGGGGTTTGGTGGCTACACCTTC.

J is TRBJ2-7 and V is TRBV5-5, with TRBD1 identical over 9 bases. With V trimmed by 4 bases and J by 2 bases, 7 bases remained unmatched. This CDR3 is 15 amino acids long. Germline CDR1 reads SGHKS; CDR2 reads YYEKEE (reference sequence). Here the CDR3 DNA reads TGTGCCAGCAGCAGTGACAGGGGGGCGACCTACGAGCAGTACTTC. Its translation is CASSSDRGATYEQYF. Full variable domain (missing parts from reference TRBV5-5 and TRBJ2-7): DAGVTQSPTHLIKTRGQQVTLRCSPISGHKSVSWYQQVLGQGPQFIFQYYEKEERGRGNFPDRFSARQFPNYSSELNVNALLLGDSALYLCASSSDRGATYEQYFGPGTRLTVT.

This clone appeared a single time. The CDR3 DNA reads TGTGCCAGCAGTTTGCTAGGGACGTATGGCTACACCTTC. This encodes CASSLLGTYGYTF. The chain carries TRBV12-3 or TRBV12-4 and TRBJ1-2; weak D call: TRBD1 (5 bases). The CDR3 runs 13 residues. Trimming pared 3 bases from V and 5 bases from J, leaving 10 bases between.

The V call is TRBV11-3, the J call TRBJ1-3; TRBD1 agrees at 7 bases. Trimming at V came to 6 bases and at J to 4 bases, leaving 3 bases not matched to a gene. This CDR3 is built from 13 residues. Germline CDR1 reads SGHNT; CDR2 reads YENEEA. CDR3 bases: TGTGCCAGCAGTACAGGGGTCGGAAACACCATATATTTT. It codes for CASSTGVGNTIYF.

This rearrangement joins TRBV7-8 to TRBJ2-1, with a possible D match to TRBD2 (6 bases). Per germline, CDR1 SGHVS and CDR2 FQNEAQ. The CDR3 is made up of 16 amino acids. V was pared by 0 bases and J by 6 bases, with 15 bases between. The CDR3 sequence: CASSLAVRGGVNEQFF. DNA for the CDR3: TGTGCCAGCAGCTTAGCCGTGCGGGGTGGAGTCAATGAGCAGTTCTTC.

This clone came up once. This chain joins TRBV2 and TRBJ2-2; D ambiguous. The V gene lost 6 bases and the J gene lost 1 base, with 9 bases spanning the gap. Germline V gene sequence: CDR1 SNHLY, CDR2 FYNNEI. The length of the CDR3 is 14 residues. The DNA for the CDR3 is TGTGCCAGCAGAGGTGGGGAGAACACCGGGGAGCTGTTTTTT. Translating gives CASRGGENTGELFF.

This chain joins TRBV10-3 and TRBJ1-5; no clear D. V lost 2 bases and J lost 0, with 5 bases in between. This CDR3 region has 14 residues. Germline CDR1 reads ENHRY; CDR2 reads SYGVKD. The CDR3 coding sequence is TGTGCCATCAGTGAGGTGGGTAGCAATCAGCCCCAGCATTTT. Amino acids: CAISEVGSNQPQHF.

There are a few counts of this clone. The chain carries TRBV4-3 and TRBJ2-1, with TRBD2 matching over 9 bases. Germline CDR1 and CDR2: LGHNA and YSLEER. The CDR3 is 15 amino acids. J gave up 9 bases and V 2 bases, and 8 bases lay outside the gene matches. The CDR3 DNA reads TGCGCCAGCAGCCAAATAAGCGGGAGGAGCGGTGAGCAGTTCTTC. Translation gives CASSQISGRSGEQFF.

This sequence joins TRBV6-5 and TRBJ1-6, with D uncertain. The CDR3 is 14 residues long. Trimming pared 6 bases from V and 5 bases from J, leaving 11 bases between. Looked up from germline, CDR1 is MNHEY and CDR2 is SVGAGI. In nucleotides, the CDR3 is TGTGCCAGCAGATCCCCTTCCGATAATTCACCCCTCCACTTT. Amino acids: CASRSPSDNSPLHF.

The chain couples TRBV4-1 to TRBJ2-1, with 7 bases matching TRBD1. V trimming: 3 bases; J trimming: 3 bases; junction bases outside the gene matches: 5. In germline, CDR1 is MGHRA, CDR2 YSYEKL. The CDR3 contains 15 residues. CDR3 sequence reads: CASSQDGQDYNEQFF. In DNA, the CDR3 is TGCGCCAGCAGCCAGGACGGACAGGACTACAATGAGCAGTTCTTC.

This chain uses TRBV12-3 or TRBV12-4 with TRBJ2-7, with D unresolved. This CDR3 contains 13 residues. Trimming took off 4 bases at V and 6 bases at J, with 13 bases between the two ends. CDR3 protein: CASSSGRLSEQYF. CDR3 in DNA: TGTGCCAGCAGTTCGGGCAGGCTAAGCGAGCAGTACTTC.

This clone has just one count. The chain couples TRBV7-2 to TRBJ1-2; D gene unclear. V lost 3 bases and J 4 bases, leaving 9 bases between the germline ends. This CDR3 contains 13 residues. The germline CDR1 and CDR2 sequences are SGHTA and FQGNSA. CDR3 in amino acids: CASSLPTAYGYTF. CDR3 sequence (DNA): TGTGCCAGCAGCTTGCCCACCGCCTATGGCTACACCTTC.

The CDR3 reads CASSPLIAKNIQYF. CDR3 in DNA: TGTGCCAGCAGTCCCCTAATAGCCAAAAACATTCAGTACTTC. This chain joins TRBV6-5 and TRBJ2-4, with D hard to call. Germline assignment: CDR1 MNHEY and CDR2 SVGAGI. The V end was cut by 5 bases, the J end by 0 bases, with 8 bases between. The CDR3 extends over 14 amino acids.

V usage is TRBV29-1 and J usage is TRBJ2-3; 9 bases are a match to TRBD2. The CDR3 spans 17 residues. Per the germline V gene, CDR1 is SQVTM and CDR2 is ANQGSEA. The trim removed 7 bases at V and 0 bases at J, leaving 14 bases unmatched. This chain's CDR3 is CSGRRLAGTTSTDTQYF. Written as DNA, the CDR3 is TGCAGCGGCCGTCGCCTAGCGGGGACTACTAGCACAGATACGCAGTATTTT.

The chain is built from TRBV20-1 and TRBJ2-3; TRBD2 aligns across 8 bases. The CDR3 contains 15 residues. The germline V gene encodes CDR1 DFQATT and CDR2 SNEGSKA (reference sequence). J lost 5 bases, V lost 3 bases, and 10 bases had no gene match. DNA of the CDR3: TGCAGTGCTAGTACTGCGGGGGGCCGGGGAGATACGCAGTATTTT. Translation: CSASTAGGRGDTQYF.

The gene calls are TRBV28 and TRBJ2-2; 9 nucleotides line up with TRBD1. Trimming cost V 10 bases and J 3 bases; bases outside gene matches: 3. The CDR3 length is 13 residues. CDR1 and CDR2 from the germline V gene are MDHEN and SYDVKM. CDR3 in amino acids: CATRQGDTGELFF. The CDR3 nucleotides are TGTGCCACTCGACAGGGGGACACCGGGGAGCTGTTTTTT.

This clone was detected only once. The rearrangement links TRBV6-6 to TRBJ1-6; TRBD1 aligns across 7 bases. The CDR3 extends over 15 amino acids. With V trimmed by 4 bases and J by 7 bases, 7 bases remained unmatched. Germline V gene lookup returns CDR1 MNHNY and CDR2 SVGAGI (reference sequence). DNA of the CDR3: TGTGCCAGCAGTTTCACCGGGACAGTCAATTCACCCCTCCACTTT. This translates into CASSFTGTVNSPLHF.

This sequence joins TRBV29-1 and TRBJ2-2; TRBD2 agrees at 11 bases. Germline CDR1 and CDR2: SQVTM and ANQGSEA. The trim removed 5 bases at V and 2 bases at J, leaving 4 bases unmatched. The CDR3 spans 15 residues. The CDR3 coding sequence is TGCAGCGTTCAAGGACTAGCGGGTAACACCGGGGAGCTGTTTTTT. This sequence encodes CSVQGLAGNTGELFF.

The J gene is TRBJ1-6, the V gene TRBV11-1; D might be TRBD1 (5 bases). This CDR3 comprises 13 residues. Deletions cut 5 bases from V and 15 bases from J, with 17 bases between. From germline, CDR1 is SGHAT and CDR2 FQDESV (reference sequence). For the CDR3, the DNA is TGTGCCAGCAGCCCCTCAAGGGGTCTGGTCCTCCACTTT. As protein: CASSPSRGLVLHF.

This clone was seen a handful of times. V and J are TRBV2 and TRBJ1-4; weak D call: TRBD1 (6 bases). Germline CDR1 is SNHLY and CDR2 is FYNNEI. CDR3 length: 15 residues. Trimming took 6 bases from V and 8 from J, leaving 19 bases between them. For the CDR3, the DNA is TGTGCCAGCAGACCCCCTACAGGGTCATGGGAAAAACTGTTTTTT. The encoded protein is CASRPPTGSWEKLFF.

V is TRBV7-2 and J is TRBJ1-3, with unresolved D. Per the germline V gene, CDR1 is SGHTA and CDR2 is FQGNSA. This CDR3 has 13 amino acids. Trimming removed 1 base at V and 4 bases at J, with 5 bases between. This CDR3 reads CASSLVQGNTIYF. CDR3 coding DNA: TGTGCCAGCAGCTTAGTCCAAGGAAACACCATATATTTT.

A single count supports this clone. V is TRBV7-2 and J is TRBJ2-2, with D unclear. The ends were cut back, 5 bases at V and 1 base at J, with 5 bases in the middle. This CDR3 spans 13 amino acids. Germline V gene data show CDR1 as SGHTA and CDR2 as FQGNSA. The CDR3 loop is CASSPLNTGELFF. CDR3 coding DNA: TGTGCCAGCAGCCCACTGAACACCGGGGAGCTGTTTTTT.

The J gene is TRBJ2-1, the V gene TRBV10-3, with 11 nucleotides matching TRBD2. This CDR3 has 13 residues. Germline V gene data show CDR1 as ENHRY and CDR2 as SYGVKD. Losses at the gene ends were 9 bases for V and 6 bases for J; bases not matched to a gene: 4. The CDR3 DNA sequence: TGTGCCATTGGACTAGCGGGCCGCAATGAGCAGTTCTTC. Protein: CAIGLAGRNEQFF.

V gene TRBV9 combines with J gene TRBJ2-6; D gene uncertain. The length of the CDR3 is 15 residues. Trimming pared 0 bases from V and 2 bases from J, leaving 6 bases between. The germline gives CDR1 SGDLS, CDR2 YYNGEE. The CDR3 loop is CASSVVRAGANVLTF. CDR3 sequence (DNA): TGTGCCAGCAGCGTAGTACGGGCTGGGGCCAACGTCCTGACTTTC.

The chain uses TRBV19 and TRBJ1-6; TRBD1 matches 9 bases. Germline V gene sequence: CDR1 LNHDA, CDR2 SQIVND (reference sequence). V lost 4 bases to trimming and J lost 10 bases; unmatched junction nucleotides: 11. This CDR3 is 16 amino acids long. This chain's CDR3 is CASSTHRDRVGSPLHF. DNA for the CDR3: TGTGCCAGTAGTACCCACCGGGACAGGGTCGGGTCACCCCTCCACTTT.

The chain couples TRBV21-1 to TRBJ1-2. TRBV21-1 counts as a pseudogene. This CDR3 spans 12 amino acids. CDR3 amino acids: CASSPLTGIWTF. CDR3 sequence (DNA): TGTGCCAGCAGCCCCCTGACGGGGATTTGGACCTTC.

CDR3 in amino acids: CASTLHGREDIRCGQFF. In nucleotides, the CDR3 is TGTGCCAGCACCCTCCACGGGCGGGAAGATATCCGTTGTGGGCAGTTCTTC. The chain uses TRBV21-1 and TRBJ2-1; TRBD2, as called in the table, went unchecked against the DNA. TRBV21-1 is designated a pseudogene. The CDR3 has 17 amino acids.

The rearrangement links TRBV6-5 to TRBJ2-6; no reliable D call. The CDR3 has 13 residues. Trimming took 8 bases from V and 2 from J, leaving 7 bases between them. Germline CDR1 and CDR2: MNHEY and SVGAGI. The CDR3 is CASGLTGANVLTF. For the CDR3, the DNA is TGTGCCAGCGGTTTGACTGGGGCCAACGTCCTGACTTTC.

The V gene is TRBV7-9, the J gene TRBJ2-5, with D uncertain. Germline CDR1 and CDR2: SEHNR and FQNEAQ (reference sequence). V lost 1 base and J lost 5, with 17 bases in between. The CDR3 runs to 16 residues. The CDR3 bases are TGTGCCAGCAGCTTAGGGACGGGTATGCTTAGTGAGACCCAGTACTTC. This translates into CASSLGTGMLSETQYF.